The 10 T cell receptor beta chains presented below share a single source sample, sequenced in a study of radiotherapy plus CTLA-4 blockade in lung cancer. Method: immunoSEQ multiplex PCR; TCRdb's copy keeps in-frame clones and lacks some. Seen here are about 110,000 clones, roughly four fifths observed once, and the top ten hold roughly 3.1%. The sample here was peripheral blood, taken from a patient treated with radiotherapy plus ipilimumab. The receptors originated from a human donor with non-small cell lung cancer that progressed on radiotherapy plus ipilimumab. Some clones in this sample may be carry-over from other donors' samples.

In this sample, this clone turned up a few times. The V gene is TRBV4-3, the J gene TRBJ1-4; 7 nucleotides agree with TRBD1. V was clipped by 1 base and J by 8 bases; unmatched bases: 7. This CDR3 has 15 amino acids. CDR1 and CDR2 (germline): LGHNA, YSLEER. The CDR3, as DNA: TGCGCCAGCAGCCAAGTTTGGACAGGTTTAGAAAAACTGTTTTTT. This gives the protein CASSQVWTGLEKLFF.

In nucleotides, the CDR3 is TGTGCCAGCAGTTTATCGCCTTGGGGGTATGGCTACACCTTC. It translates to CASSLSPWGYGYTF. This chain joins TRBV27 and TRBJ1-2; D is possibly TRBD1 (5 bases). Trimming cost V 0 bases and J 5 bases, with 10 bases left between them. The CDR3 spans 14 residues. Germline CDR1 and CDR2: MNHEY and SMNVEV (reference sequence).

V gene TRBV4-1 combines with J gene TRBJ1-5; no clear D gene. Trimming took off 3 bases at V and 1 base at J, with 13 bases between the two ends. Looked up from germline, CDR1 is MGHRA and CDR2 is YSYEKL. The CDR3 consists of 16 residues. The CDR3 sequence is CASSQEGTRSNQPQHF. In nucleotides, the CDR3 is TGCGCCAGCAGCCAGGAGGGTACGAGGAGCAATCAGCCCCAGCATTTT.

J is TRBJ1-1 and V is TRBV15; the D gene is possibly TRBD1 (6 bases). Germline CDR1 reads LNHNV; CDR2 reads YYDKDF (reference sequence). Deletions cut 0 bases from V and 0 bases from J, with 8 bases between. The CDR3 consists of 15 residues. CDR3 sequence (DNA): TGTGCCACCAGCAGAGATCGGGGGCTGAACACTGAAGCTTTCTTT. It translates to CATSRDRGLNTEAFF.

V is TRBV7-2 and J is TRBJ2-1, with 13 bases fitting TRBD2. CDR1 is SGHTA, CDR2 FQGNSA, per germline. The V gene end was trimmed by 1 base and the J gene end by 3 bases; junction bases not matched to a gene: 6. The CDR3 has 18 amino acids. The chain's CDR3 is CASSLGTSGGPVYNEQFF. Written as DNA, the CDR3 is TGTGCCAGCAGCTTAGGGACTAGCGGGGGCCCCGTCTACAATGAGCAGTTCTTC.

The CDR3 loop is CASSEQGRDYGYTF. CDR3 coding DNA: TGTGCCAGCAGTGAACAGGGTAGGGACTATGGCTACACCTTC. The rearrangement uses TRBV6-5 and TRBJ1-2, with a possible D match to TRBD1 (6 bases). V dropped 5 bases and J dropped 3 bases, with 13 bases sitting between them. The germline V gene has CDR1 MNHEY and CDR2 SVGAGI. The CDR3 loop spans 14 amino acids.

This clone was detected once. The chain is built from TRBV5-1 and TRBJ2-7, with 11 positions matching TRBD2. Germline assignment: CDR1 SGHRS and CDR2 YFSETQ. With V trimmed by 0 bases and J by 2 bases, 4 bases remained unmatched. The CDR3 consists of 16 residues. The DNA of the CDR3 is TGCGCCAGCAGCTTGGTCCTAGCGGGGGGAGCCTACGAGCAGTACTTC. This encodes CASSLVLAGGAYEQYF. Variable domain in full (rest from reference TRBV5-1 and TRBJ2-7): KAGVTQTPRYLIKTRGQQVTLSCSPISGHRSVSWYQQTPGQGLQFLFEYFSETQRNKGNFPGRFSGRQFSNSRSEMNVSTLELGDSALYLCASSLVLAGGAYEQYFGPGTRLTVT.

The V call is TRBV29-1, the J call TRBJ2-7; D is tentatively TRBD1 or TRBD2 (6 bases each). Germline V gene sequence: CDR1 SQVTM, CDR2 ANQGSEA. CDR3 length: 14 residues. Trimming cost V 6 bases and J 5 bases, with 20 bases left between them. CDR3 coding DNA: TGCAGCGTAGGCAGTCGGGGGCCCTGGAACGAGCAGTACTTC. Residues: CSVGSRGPWNEQYF.

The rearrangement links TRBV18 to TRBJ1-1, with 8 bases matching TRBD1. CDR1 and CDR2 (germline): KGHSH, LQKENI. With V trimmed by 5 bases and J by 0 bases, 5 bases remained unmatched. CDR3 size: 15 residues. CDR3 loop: CASSYSGQVNTEAFF. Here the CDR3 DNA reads TGTGCCAGCTCATACTCGGGACAGGTGAACACTGAAGCTTTCTTT.

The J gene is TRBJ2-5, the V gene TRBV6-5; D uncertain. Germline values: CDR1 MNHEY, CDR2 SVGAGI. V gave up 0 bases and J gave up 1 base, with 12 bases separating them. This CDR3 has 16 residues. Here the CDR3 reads CASSYSSWGFQETQYF. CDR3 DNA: TGTGCCAGCAGTTACTCGAGCTGGGGATTCCAAGAGACCCAGTACTTC.